These 19 T cell receptor beta chains came from one sample sequenced in a study of neoadjuvant nivolumab and ipilimumab in lung cancer. Repertoires were generated with immunoSEQ multiplex PCR, while TCRdb's copy carries only in-frame clones and drops some. The table records 25,000 to 30,000 clones, around 86% of them present only once. Specimen: tumor tissue, collected after neoadjuvant nivolumab, alone or with ipilimumab, at or shortly before surgery. The receptors here all came from an adult with non-small cell lung cancer.

The genes are TRBV7-9 and TRBJ1-1; TRBD1 is a possible D gene (6 bases). The germline CDR1 and CDR2 sequences are SEHNR and FQNEAQ (reference sequence). There are 12 residues in the CDR3. The germline V and J ends were trimmed by 5 bases and 11 bases, with 15 bases remaining between them. CDR3 in DNA: TGTGCCAGCAGCGGCAGGGGTGCTACGGCTTTCTTT. Its protein is CASSGRGATAFF.

The chain is built from TRBV19 and TRBJ1-3; D gene unclear. CDR3 length: 14 amino acids. Germline loops: CDR1 LNHDA, CDR2 SQIVND (reference sequence). V was cut by 0 bases and J by 14 bases, with 17 bases left in between. Written as DNA, the CDR3 is TGTGCCAGTAGTATAGACCAATCTACACCGATGGTATATTTT. It specifies CASSIDQSTPMVYF.

The chain has TRBV5-1 and TRBJ2-1; 7 positions agree with TRBD2. The CDR3 is made up of 15 amino acids. V shed 0 bases, J shed 8 bases, and the junction held 8 bases outside the gene matches. Germline assignment: CDR1 SGHRS and CDR2 YFSETQ. CDR3 sequence reads: CASSLGGRKVDEQFF. The CDR3 nucleotides read TGCGCCAGCAGCTTGGGCGGGAGAAAGGTCGATGAGCAGTTCTTC.

The chain couples TRBV19 to TRBJ1-5; 7 nucleotides align to TRBD1. Trimming took 9 bases from V and 9 from J; bases not matched to a gene: 8. The CDR3 is 12 residues long. Looked up from germline, CDR1 is LNHDA and CDR2 is SQIVND (reference sequence). The CDR3, as DNA: TGTGCCAGCCGACAGGGAGGATTGCCCCAGCATTTT. Translation: CASRQGGLPQHF. Complete variable domain (other parts from reference TRBV19 and TRBJ1-5): DGGITQSPKYLFRKEGQNVTLSCEQNLNHDAMYWYRQDPGQGLRLIYYSQIVNDFQKGDIAEGYSVSREKKESFPLTVTSAQKNPTAFYLCASRQGGLPQHFGDGTRLSIL.

Concerning this clone itself: Lacking the conserved final phenylalanine or tryptophan, this CDR3 likely reflects a read error. The DNA is left out, because the CDR3 cannot be placed on it with certainty; the CDR3 is given as TCRdb lists it. V usage is TRBV7-9 and J usage is TRBJ1-3; no DNA check was done on the table's D call, TRBD1. Germline V lookup: CDR1 SEHNR, CDR2 FQNEAQ (reference sequence). The CDR3 sequence runs 14 residues, both termini included. This CDR3 is CASRGLQGGRRRSV.

The gene calls are TRBV6-1 and TRBJ2-7; D is possibly TRBD1 or TRBD2 (5 bases each). Trimming stripped 0 bases from V and 2 bases from J, with 11 bases between. This CDR3 contains 15 residues. Germline CDR1 is MNHNS and CDR2 is SASEGT. Here the CDR3 DNA reads TGTGCCAGCAGTGAAGCGAGGGGCATTACCTACGAGCAGTACTTC. Its protein product is CASSEARGITYEQYF.

The CDR3 sequence: CSVEGPELADYNEQFF. The CDR3 DNA is TGCAGCGTTGAGGGTCCGGAACTAGCGGACTACAATGAGCAGTTCTTC. The chain carries TRBV29-1 and TRBJ2-1; 8 positions match TRBD2. This CDR3 comprises 16 residues. Trimming cost V 3 bases and J 3 bases; bases outside gene matches: 10. Per germline, CDR1 SQVTM and CDR2 ANQGSEA.

J is TRBJ1-5 and V is TRBV11-3; 7 nucleotides agree with TRBD1. The germline gives CDR1 SGHNT, CDR2 YENEEA. Trimming at V came to 1 base and at J to 6 bases, leaving 6 bases not matched to a gene. The CDR3 runs to 15 residues. CDR3 sequence (DNA): TGTGCCAGCAGCTTAGGGTCAGGGGGAGGTCAGCCCCAGCATTTT. This gives the protein CASSLGSGGGQPQHF.

This clone was detected only once. The genes are TRBV5-1 and TRBJ2-1, with TRBD2 identical over 10 bases. V was pared by 3 bases and J by 2 bases, with 2 bases of the junction left unmatched. Germline V gives CDR1 SGHRS, CDR2 YFSETQ. This CDR3 contains 15 residues. This chain's CDR3 is CASSSTSGAYNEQFF. CDR3 nucleotide sequence: TGCGCCAGCAGCTCAACTAGCGGGGCCTACAATGAGCAGTTCTTC.

This clone is a singleton in its sample. The V and J genes are TRBV7-8 and TRBJ2-2; 11 nucleotides agree with TRBD2. The V segment lost 1 base and the J segment 6 bases; nucleotides outside the gene matches: 4. The germline gives CDR1 SGHVS, CDR2 FQNEAQ. CDR3 length: 16 residues. The CDR3: CASSLVLAGGAGELFF. CDR3 coding DNA: TGTGCCAGCAGCTTAGTGCTAGCGGGAGGCGCCGGGGAGCTGTTTTTT.

This clone has only one observation. The chain is built from TRBV11-3 and TRBJ1-1, with 7 bases that match TRBD1. V lost 4 bases, J lost 0 bases, and 5 bases stayed unmatched. In germline, CDR1 is SGHNT, CDR2 YENEEA. The CDR3 runs 15 residues. CDR3 DNA: TGTGCCAGCAGCTCTATGGGACAGATGAACACTGAAGCTTTCTTT. This translates into CASSSMGQMNTEAFF.

The chain joins TRBV2 to TRBJ2-4; TRBD2 agrees at 10 bases. The V segment lost 7 bases and the J segment 0 bases; nucleotides outside the gene matches: 15. Germline assignment: CDR1 SNHLY and CDR2 FYNNEI. This CDR3 has 19 amino acids. The CDR3 coding sequence is TGTGCCAGCAACACCGGGAGGGCTAGCGGGAGTTTAGCCAAAAACATTCAGTACTTC. Protein: CASNTGRASGSLAKNIQYF.

The chain combines TRBV7-9 with TRBJ2-7; the D is unclear. The V and J ends lost 6 bases and 5 bases respectively, with 11 bases between them. The germline V gene has CDR1 SEHNR and CDR2 FQNEAQ (reference sequence). CDR3 size: 12 residues. Here the CDR3 DNA reads TGTGCCAGCAGTATAGAAATGGACGAGCAGTACTTC. This encodes CASSIEMDEQYF.

This rearrangement joins TRBV18 to TRBJ1-1; no reliable D call. Germline CDR1 and CDR2: KGHSH and LQKENI. The CDR3 totals 13 residues. The V and J ends lost 2 bases and 1 base respectively, with 5 bases between them. The CDR3 here is CASSPTPNTEAFF. The CDR3 DNA reads as TGTGCCAGCTCACCAACACCGAACACTGAAGCTTTCTTT.

This clone was recorded once. The V and J genes are TRBV5-1 and TRBJ2-3, with D perhaps matching TRBD2 (6 bases). The germline CDR1 and CDR2 sequences are SGHRS and YFSETQ. V lost 4 bases and J 4 bases, leaving 16 bases between the germline ends. This CDR3 comprises 15 residues. The CDR3 protein is CASSGTGTPPDTQYF. CDR3 coding DNA: TGCGCCAGCAGCGGAACCGGGACTCCTCCAGATACGCAGTATTTT.

The chain carries TRBV15 and TRBJ1-1, with 8 bases aligning to TRBD1. Germline V gene data show CDR1 as LNHNV and CDR2 as YYDKDF (reference sequence). With 3 bases clipped from V and 0 bases from J, the junction kept 3 bases outside the gene matches. The CDR3 consists of 15 residues. As DNA, the CDR3 is TGTGCCACCAGCAGGGACAGGGCCATGAACACTGAAGCTTTCTTT. This gives the protein CATSRDRAMNTEAFF.

The chain combines TRBV10-3 with TRBJ2-7; 8 bases are shared with TRBD2. The CDR3 spans 14 residues. CDR1 and CDR2 (germline): ENHRY, SYGVKD. V shed 3 bases, J shed 2 bases, and the junction held 3 bases outside the gene matches. For the CDR3, the DNA is TGTGCCATCAGTGATGGGACTAGGGCCTACGAGCAGTACTTC. Translated, it gives CAISDGTRAYEQYF.

This chain links TRBV2 with TRBJ2-3, with D unclear. CDR1 SNHLY and CDR2 FYNNEI come from the germline V gene. The CDR3 has 14 residues. Trimming left V 1 base short and J 2 bases short, with 7 bases between. The CDR3 region has the DNA TGTGCCAGCAGTGAAGGCACCGCCACAGATACGCAGTATTTT. Translation gives CASSEGTATDTQYF.

The chain carries TRBV30 and TRBJ1-4; D remains unclear. The CDR3 loop spans 14 amino acids. Trimming removed 0 bases from V and 1 base from J, with 6 bases in between. Germline loops: CDR1 GTSNPN, CDR2 SVGIG (reference sequence). CDR3 in amino acids: CAWSVKGTNEKLFF. CDR3 nucleotides: TGTGCCTGGAGTGTGAAGGGAACTAATGAAAAACTGTTTTTT. Based on the CDR3 plus reference TRBV30 and TRBJ1-4, the full variable domain is SQTIHQWPATLVQPVGSPLSLECTVEGTSNPNLYWYRQAAGRGLQLLFYSVGIGQISSEVPQNLSASRPQDRQFILSSKKLLLSDSGFYLCAWSVKGTNEKLFFGSGTQLSVL.